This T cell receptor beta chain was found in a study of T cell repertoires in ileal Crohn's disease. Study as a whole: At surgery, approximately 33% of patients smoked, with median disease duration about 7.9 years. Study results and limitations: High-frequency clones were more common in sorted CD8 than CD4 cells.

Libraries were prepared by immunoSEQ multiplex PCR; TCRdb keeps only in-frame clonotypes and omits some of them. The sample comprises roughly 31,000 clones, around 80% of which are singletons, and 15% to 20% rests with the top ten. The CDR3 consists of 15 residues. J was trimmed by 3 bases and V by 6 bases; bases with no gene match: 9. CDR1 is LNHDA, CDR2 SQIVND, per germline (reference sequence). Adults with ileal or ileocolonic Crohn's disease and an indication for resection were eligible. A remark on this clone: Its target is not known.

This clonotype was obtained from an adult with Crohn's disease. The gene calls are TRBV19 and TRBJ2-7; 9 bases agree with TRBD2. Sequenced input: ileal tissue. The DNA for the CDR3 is TGTGCCAGTAGCATGCTTCTAGCGGGGAGCTACGAGCAGTACTTC. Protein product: CASSMLLAGSYEQYF.